The entry that follows covers one T cell receptor (beta chain) sequence. This clonotype was counted between two and nine times. Its antigen remains unidentified. Base quality data are lacking; no much larger clone is found one base away. V gives up 0 bases and J gives up 0 bases, and the segment between their germline ends measures 12 bases. The CDR3, cysteine through phenylalanine, is 17 amino acids long. The only DNA kept is the CDR3, 51 bases in frame from the first base. CDR1 and CDR2, looked up from the germline V gene (reference sequence), are LNHNV and YYDKDF. This entry comes from a study of blood T cells in healthy people across ages (dated by TCRdb to 2013 to 2016). For the wider study: In model experiments, template switching captured roughly one uniquely barcoded TCR beta cDNA molecule for every two T cells. To track age-related changes in TCR beta repertoire diversity, the study relied on deep sequencing normalized with unique cDNA molecular identifiers. Four age groups were formed from the donors: young (average roughly 15 years), middle-aged (approximately 41), aged (62) and long-lived (around 82). Donors of different ages were randomly distributed across sequencing lanes to avoid experimental bias. For two donors (one aged 18 to 30 and one aged 80 or older), the study analyzed two additional independent replicas of 1 million unique cDNA reads from the same blood draw.

Library prep was done by 5' RACE. The listed sequencing device is Illumina HiSeq 2500. A second about 7 to 11 cycle PCR used a sample-barcoded 5' primer and a J-beta primer mix. A template-switch 5' adaptor carrying 12 random nucleotides introduced a unique molecular identifier onto each TCR beta cDNA molecule. At least 2.5 million CDR3-containing paired-end reads were obtained from each sample. The Mint cDNA synthesis kit, primed by a TRBC-specific oligonucleotide, was used to synthesize first-strand cDNA from all RNA. Following uracil-DNA glycosylase treatment, a first 18-cycle PCR with universal primers M1SS and BC2_uni_R was performed on all cDNA. In the authors' own workflow: Normalization of each sample was performed by random selection of 1 million high-quality reads, each carrying a distinct molecular identifier. Reads sharing molecular identifiers were discarded rather than binned into consensus sequences. MiTCR, set to a Q25 quality threshold and the strictest error-elimination algorithm, was used for CDR3 identification, clonotype clustering and error correction. Lower-bound total TCR beta diversity was estimated with a nonparametric unseen species model using Euler transformation. TCRdb reanalyzed the raw reads on its own, using fastp at Q25 for trimming and MiXCR for clone calling, and kept in-frame beta chains. Every CDR3 protein is listed once, alongside the most common genes and DNA of its rows. TCRdb's processing, not the authors', yielded these V and J calls. This sample lists about 670,000 distinct CDR3 sequences; less than 45% were detected once. The ten largest clones add up to approximately 31% of the sample.

The roughly 38 donors, aged roughly 6 to 95 years, were systemically healthy Caucasian individuals from Russia. Each donor gave approximately 10 milliliters of peripheral blood, collected into EDTA-treated Vacutainer tubes. Ficoll-Paque density-gradient centrifugation was used to isolate PBMCs, with at least 6 million per sample. Total RNA was extracted from PBMCs with Trizol reagent, with at least 6 micrograms obtained per sample. Naive CD45RAhigh/CD27high T cell percentages were measured by flow cytometry on a PBMC aliquot from every donor. The study at large found these results: As age increased, observed TCR beta diversity per million T cells dropped in a roughly linear way, and a significant reduction was already evident by age roughly 40. The long-lived group showed more naive CD4+ T cells, fewer expanded clones and increased TCR diversity than the aged group, suggesting age selection. Donor CMV infection status was unknown, potentially confounding age-related changes in expanded clonotypes. A strong correlation was found between observed TCR beta diversity and the percentage of naive T cells measured by flow cytometry. Bulk unsorted PBMC profiling prevented conclusive comparison of naive and antigen-experienced compartments. Estimates of total diversity based on one million sequenced T cells were regarded as lower bounds and as underestimates.

The sequencing input was blood. This sequence uses TRBV15 and TRBJ2-4, and the D gene may be TRBD2, 5 bases matching. This sequence originates from a man at least 80 years old in good health. The CDR3 amino acid sequence is: CATSRDRGGQAKNIQYF. Here is the DNA: TGTGCCACCAGCAGAGATCGTGGAGGTCAAGCCAAAAACATTCAGTACTTC.